The rows below give T cell receptor beta chains drawn from one sample of a study of metastatic and nonmetastatic thyroid tumors. TCRdb re-called the PCR reads with MiXCR. This table has fewer than 20,000 clones, roughly 29% appearing once. The source material was tumor tissue. The receptor source for this set is a male donor with papillary thyroid cancer or a benign thyroid nodule (not recorded which). Some clones in this sample may be carry-over from other donors' samples. CDR3s include the opening cysteine and the closing phenylalanine or tryptophan. A D gene is named only where the DNA matches it firmly. A clone size is listed for some rows: how often the clone was seen (once, few, many), or a class if it is expanded.

abundance: medium-sized
j_gene: TRBJ1-5
v_gene: TRBV2
d_gene: TRBD1
CDR3aa: CASRTGQVEGPQHF
CDR3nt: TGTGCCAGCAGAACTGGACAGGTCGAGGGGCCCCAGCATTTT

abundance: many
j_gene: TRBJ2-1
v_gene: TRBV2
d_gene: NA
CDR3aa: CASSSGPAVGPFF
CDR3nt: TGTGCCAGCAGCTCAGGTCCTGCCGTCGGTCCGTTCTTC

abundance: NA
j_gene: TRBJ1-2
v_gene: TRBV4-2
d_gene: NA
CDR3aa: CASSQGFVMGTTNYGYTF
CDR3nt: TGTGCCAGCAGCCAAGGTTTTGTTATGGGAACCACTAACTATGGCTACACCTTC

abundance: NA
j_gene: TRBJ2-1
v_gene: TRBV25-1
d_gene: TRBD1
CDR3aa: CASSEPGTGVYNEQFF
CDR3nt: TGTGCCAGCAGTGAACCCGGGACAGGGGTTTACAATGAGCAGTTCTTC

abundance: few
j_gene: TRBJ2-3
v_gene: TRBV12-3/TRBV12-4
d_gene: NA
CDR3aa: CASSLRDITDTQYF
CDR3nt: TGTGCCAGCAGTTTACGGGACATCACAGATACGCAGTATTTT

abundance: few
j_gene: TRBJ2-2
v_gene: TRBV28
d_gene: TRBD1
CDR3aa: CASSFFLDRGRGSTGELFF
CDR3nt: TGTGCCAGCAGTTTTTTCCTGGACAGGGGGCGCGGGAGTACCGGGGAGCTGTTTTTT

abundance: NA
j_gene: TRBJ2-3
v_gene: TRBV6-1
d_gene: TRBD2
CDR3aa: CASSDGTSGLGIRGAQYF
CDR3nt: TGTGCCAGCAGTGACGGAACTAGCGGGCTGGGCATCCGGGGGGCGCAGTATTTT

abundance: NA
j_gene: TRBJ2-7
v_gene: TRBV27
d_gene: TRBD2
CDR3aa: CASSWKPGLAGSENYEQYF
CDR3nt: TGTGCCAGCAGTTGGAAACCGGGACTAGCGGGATCCGAGAACTACGAGCAGTACTTC

abundance: NA
j_gene: TRBJ2-7
v_gene: TRBV20-1
d_gene: NA
CDR3aa: CARPGTATYEQYF
CDR3nt: TGCGCCCGCCCCGGGACGGCTACCTACGAGCAGTACTTC

abundance: many
j_gene: TRBJ2-5
v_gene: TRBV3-1
d_gene: NA
CDR3aa: CASSQGASVREQETQYF
CDR3nt: TGTGCCAGCAGCCAAGGCGCTAGTGTTCGGGAGCAAGAGACCCAGTACTTC

abundance: NA
j_gene: TRBJ2-2
v_gene: TRBV28
d_gene: NA
CDR3aa: CASGDSGSGTGELFF
CDR3nt: TGTGCCAGCGGGGATAGCGGCAGCGGGACCGGGGAGCTGTTTTTT

abundance: few
j_gene: TRBJ1-6
v_gene: TRBV27
d_gene: NA
CDR3aa: CASSPAAAGASPLHF
CDR3nt: TGTGCCAGCAGTCCGGCGGCCGCGGGGGCTTCACCCCTCCACTTT

abundance: few
j_gene: TRBJ1-5
v_gene: TRBV5-4
d_gene: NA
CDR3aa: CASSLEPAAQPQHF
CDR3nt: TGTGCCAGCAGCTTGGAGCCGGCTGCTCAGCCCCAGCATTTT

abundance: NA
j_gene: TRBJ1-3
v_gene: TRBV12-3/TRBV12-4
d_gene: TRBD1
CDR3aa: CASSRGAWNTIKF
CDR3nt: TGTGCCAGCAGCAGGGGGGCTTGGAACACCATAAAGTTT

abundance: NA
j_gene: TRBJ2-2
v_gene: TRBV20-1
d_gene: TRBD1
CDR3aa: CSARDPGQGNTGELFF
CDR3nt: TGCAGTGCTAGAGACCCGGGACAGGGAAACACCGGGGAGCTGTTTTTT

abundance: NA
j_gene: TRBJ2-7
v_gene: TRBV5-1
d_gene: NA
CDR3aa: CASSRGGRDSSEQYF
CDR3nt: TGCGCCAGCAGCCGGGGCGGCAGGGACTCTTCCGAGCAGTACTTC

abundance: few
j_gene: TRBJ2-7
v_gene: TRBV28
d_gene: TRBD1
CDR3aa: CASSLQGAIHRQYF
CDR3nt: TGTGCCAGCAGTTTGCAGGGGGCAATTCATAGGCAGTACTTC

abundance: many
j_gene: TRBJ2-7
v_gene: TRBV28
d_gene: NA
CDR3aa: CASSSGQHYEQYF
CDR3nt: TGTGCCAGCAGTTCCGGGCAACACTACGAGCAGTACTTC

abundance: NA
j_gene: TRBJ2-2
v_gene: TRBV4-2
d_gene: NA
CDR3aa: CASSQATTGRAGELFF
CDR3nt: TGTGCCAGCAGCCAAGCCACGACAGGACGTGCCGGGGAGCTGTTTTTT

abundance: few
j_gene: TRBJ2-2
v_gene: TRBV28
d_gene: NA
CDR3aa: CASSLDRITGELFF
CDR3nt: TGTGCCAGCAGTTTAGACAGGATAACCGGGGAGCTGTTTTTT

abundance: NA
j_gene: TRBJ1-6
v_gene: TRBV5-4
d_gene: TRBD1
CDR3aa: CASSQNRQGNSPLHF
CDR3nt: TGTGCCAGCAGCCAAAATAGACAGGGTAATTCACCCCTCCACTTT

abundance: few
j_gene: TRBJ2-1
v_gene: TRBV10-1
d_gene: NA
CDR3aa: CAGSWASSYNEQFF
CDR3nt: TGCGCCGGCAGTTGGGCGAGCTCCTACAATGAGCAGTTCTTC

abundance: many
j_gene: TRBJ2-2
v_gene: TRBV6-1
d_gene: TRBD2
CDR3aa: CASSAPGTSGRAGELFF
CDR3nt: TGTGCCAGCAGTGCCCCCGGGACTAGCGGGAGGGCCGGGGAGCTGTTTTTT

abundance: few
j_gene: TRBJ1-1
v_gene: TRBV10-3
d_gene: NA
CDR3aa: CAISEAPAMNTEAFF
CDR3nt: TGTGCCATCAGTGAGGCGCCAGCGATGAACACTGAAGCTTTCTTT

abundance: NA
j_gene: TRBJ2-1
v_gene: TRBV5-6
d_gene: NA
CDR3aa: CASSVRSFEQFF
CDR3nt: TGTGCCAGCAGCGTGCGCTCCTTTGAGCAGTTCTTC

abundance: medium-sized
j_gene: TRBJ2-7
v_gene: TRBV6-5
d_gene: NA
CDR3aa: CASSYSSHQVHEQYF
CDR3nt: TGTGCCAGCAGTTACTCGAGTCATCAGGTCCACGAGCAGTACTTC

abundance: NA
j_gene: TRBJ1-3
v_gene: TRBV11-2
d_gene: NA
CDR3aa: CASSLEGGVGNTIYF
CDR3nt: TGTGCCAGCAGCTTAGAAGGAGGGGTTGGAAACACCATATATTTT

abundance: few
j_gene: TRBJ2-6
v_gene: TRBV6-1
d_gene: NA
CDR3aa: CAITRGTTSGANVLTF
CDR3nt: TGTGCCATCACACGAGGCACAACCTCTGGGGCCAACGTCCTGACTTTC

abundance: many
j_gene: TRBJ2-1
v_gene: TRBV7-9
d_gene: TRBD2
CDR3aa: CASSLVGVAGPYNEQFF
CDR3nt: TGTGCCAGCAGCTTAGTAGGGGTAGCGGGTCCGTACAATGAGCAGTTCTTC

abundance: few
j_gene: TRBJ2-1
v_gene: TRBV28
d_gene: TRBD2
CDR3aa: CASSPSRGKRELDEQFF
CDR3nt: TGTGCCAGCAGCCCCAGTCGGGGGAAGCGGGAGTTAGATGAGCAGTTCTTC

abundance: few
j_gene: TRBJ1-6
v_gene: TRBV5-1
d_gene: NA
CDR3aa: CASSQTNLDSPLHF
CDR3nt: TGCGCCAGCAGCCAGACAAATTTAGATTCACCCCTCCACTTT

abundance: many
j_gene: TRBJ1-4
v_gene: TRBV6-1
d_gene: NA
CDR3aa: CASSEVGGNEKLFF
CDR3nt: TGTGCCAGCAGTGAAGTGGGAGGAAATGAAAAACTGTTTTTT

abundance: few
j_gene: TRBJ2-5
v_gene: TRBV28
d_gene: TRBD2
CDR3aa: CASSFALGGRVETQYF
CDR3nt: TGTGCCAGCAGTTTCGCCCTGGGCGGGAGAGTAGAGACCCAGTACTTC

abundance: once
j_gene: TRBJ2-2
v_gene: TRBV9
d_gene: NA
CDR3aa: CASSASNTGELFF
CDR3nt: TGTGCCAGCAGCGCCAGTAACACCGGGGAGCTGTTTTTT

abundance: NA
j_gene: TRBJ2-7
v_gene: TRBV19
d_gene: NA
CDR3aa: CASAIQGTGSYEQYF
CDR3nt: TGTGCCAGTGCCATCCAGGGGACGGGGTCCTACGAGCAGTACTTC

abundance: NA
j_gene: TRBJ2-1
v_gene: TRBV9
d_gene: NA
CDR3aa: CASSAQGGGYNEQFF
CDR3nt: TGTGCCAGCAGCGCCCAGGGTGGAGGCTACAATGAGCAGTTCTTC

abundance: many
j_gene: TRBJ2-4
v_gene: TRBV18
d_gene: NA
CDR3aa: CASSPPERIKNIQYF
CDR3nt: TGTGCCAGCTCACCACCGGAGCGCATTAAAAACATTCAGTACTTC

abundance: NA
j_gene: TRBJ2-3
v_gene: TRBV11-3
d_gene: NA
CDR3aa: CASSLGGAPTDTQYF
CDR3nt: TGTGCCAGCAGCTTGGGGGGGGCACCCACTGATACGCAGTATTTT

abundance: many
j_gene: TRBJ2-1
v_gene: TRBV11-3
d_gene: TRBD2
CDR3aa: CASSLGATSGSSYEQFF
CDR3nt: TGTGCCAGCAGCTTAGGAGCAACTAGCGGGAGTTCGTATGAGCAGTTCTTC

abundance: NA
j_gene: TRBJ2-6
v_gene: TRBV11-2
d_gene: NA
CDR3aa: CASSLSGANVLTF
CDR3nt: TGTGCCAGCAGCTTATCCGGGGCCAACGTCCTGACTTTC

abundance: NA
j_gene: TRBJ2-1
v_gene: TRBV6-2/TRBV6-3
d_gene: NA
CDR3aa: CASNSQPGLSSYNEQFF
CDR3nt: TGTGCCAGCAACTCCCAACCGGGACTCAGCTCCTACAATGAGCAGTTCTTC

abundance: NA
j_gene: TRBJ2-1
v_gene: TRBV11-2
d_gene: NA
CDR3aa: CASSLDHQGFEQFF
CDR3nt: TGTGCCAGCAGCTTAGATCATCAGGGTTTTGAGCAGTTCTTC

abundance: NA
j_gene: TRBJ2-3
v_gene: TRBV30
d_gene: NA
CDR3aa: CAWSPSHWTDTQYF
CDR3nt: TGTGCCTGGAGTCCGTCCCATTGGACAGATACGCAGTATTTT

abundance: many
j_gene: TRBJ2-5
v_gene: TRBV27
d_gene: NA
CDR3aa: CASSRGSETQYF
CDR3nt: TGTGCCAGCAGTCGGGGTTCCGAGACCCAGTACTTC

abundance: many
j_gene: TRBJ2-3
v_gene: TRBV5-1
d_gene: NA
CDR3aa: CASSGGGPGQYF
CDR3nt: TGCGCCAGCAGCGGTGGTGGGCCCGGGCAGTATTTT

abundance: medium-sized
j_gene: TRBJ2-7
v_gene: TRBV6-1
d_gene: TRBD2
CDR3aa: CASRTSGVSYEQYF
CDR3nt: TGTGCCAGCCGTACTAGCGGGGTGTCCTACGAGCAGTACTTC

abundance: once
j_gene: TRBJ2-1
v_gene: TRBV6-1
d_gene: TRBD2
CDR3aa: CASSEWASGDNEQHF
CDR3nt: TGTGCCAGCAGTGAATGGGCTAGCGGAGACAATGAGCAGCACTTC

abundance: many
j_gene: TRBJ1-5
v_gene: TRBV7-2
d_gene: NA
CDR3aa: CASSKGDHRGQPQHF
CDR3nt: TGTGCCAGCAGCAAAGGGGACCATAGGGGACAGCCCCAGCATTTT

abundance: NA
j_gene: TRBJ2-1
v_gene: TRBV4-2
d_gene: TRBD2
CDR3aa: CASSQGLARAAGQMGEHFF
CDR3nt: TGTGCCAGCAGCCAAGGACTAGCGCGAGCGGCGGGCCAAATGGGTGAGCACTTCTTC

abundance: few
j_gene: TRBJ2-3
v_gene: TRBV6-1
d_gene: TRBD1
CDR3aa: CASRRLDRGSADTQYF
CDR3nt: TGCGCCAGCAGGAGACTGGACAGGGGGAGTGCAGATACGCAGTATTTT

abundance: NA
j_gene: TRBJ1-1
v_gene: TRBV7-8
d_gene: NA
CDR3aa: CASSLGSGTEAFF
CDR3nt: TGTGCCAGCAGCTTAGGCTCTGGCACCGAAGCTTTCTTT

abundance: medium-sized
j_gene: TRBJ1-2
v_gene: TRBV6-1
d_gene: TRBD1
CDR3aa: CASRPGQENYGYTF
CDR3nt: TGTGCCAGCAGACCGGGACAGGAAAACTATGGCTACACCTTC

abundance: few
j_gene: TRBJ1-1
v_gene: TRBV10-3
d_gene: TRBD1
CDR3aa: CAIRGTGGLEAFF
CDR3nt: TGTGCCATCAGGGGAACAGGGGGTCTGGAAGCTTTCTTT

abundance: NA
j_gene: TRBJ2-1
v_gene: TRBV12-3/TRBV12-4
d_gene: NA
CDR3aa: CASSLKSGPNNEQFF
CDR3nt: TGTGCCAGCAGTTTGAAAAGCGGGCCTAACAATGAGCAGTTCTTC